These 26 T cell receptor beta chains were sequenced from one sample in a study of T cell repertoires in cytomegalovirus infection. One entry per CDR3 protein results from TCRdb running MiXCR on the reads. The sample holds 680,000 or so distinct CDR3 sequences, 35% seen once. The sequenced sample consisted of PBMCs. Receptors were obtained from a human donor in good health (CMV status not recorded). Some clones in this sample may be carry-over from other donors' samples.

This clonotype occurred a few times. The rearrangement uses TRBV6-1 and TRBJ2-7; no clear D gene. Germline V gene sequence: CDR1 MNHNS, CDR2 SASEGT. The CDR3 consists of 14 residues. V lost 6 bases, J lost 1 base, and 13 bases lay in between. CDR3 loop: CASSIDWNSYEQYF. The CDR3 nucleotides are TGTGCCAGCAGCATCGACTGGAATTCCTACGAGCAGTACTTC.

The chain links TRBV20-1 to TRBJ2-3; no definite D call. CDR1 is DFQATT and CDR2 is SNEGSKA in the germline V gene (reference sequence). V shed 6 bases and J shed 2 bases, with 18 bases lying between them. The CDR3 is 15 residues long. The CDR3 DNA sequence: TGCAGTGCCGCCCGCGTTGGTAGTTTCACAGATACGCAGTATTTT. It translates to CSAARVGSFTDTQYF.

Written as DNA, the CDR3 is TGCAGTGCTAGTGACCGGGGGGCCAAAAACATTCAGTACTTC. Encoded protein: CSASDRGAKNIQYF. The chain is built from TRBV20-1 and TRBJ2-4; possible D gene TRBD2, 6 bases. V was cut by 3 bases and J by 1 base, with 10 bases left in between. The CDR3 runs to 14 residues. Germline V CDR1 and CDR2: DFQATT, SNEGSKA (reference sequence).

The J gene is TRBJ2-7, the V gene TRBV28; 10 bases match TRBD2. The CDR3 contains 14 residues. Losses at the gene ends were 5 bases for V and 5 bases for J; bases not matched to a gene: 6. The germline CDR1 and CDR2 sequences are MDHEN and SYDVKM. The CDR3 loop reads CASSPIAGGHEQYF. CDR3 nucleotide sequence: TGTGCCAGCAGTCCCATAGCGGGAGGCCACGAGCAGTACTTC.

The genes are TRBV6-1 and TRBJ1-4; 9 nucleotides agree with TRBD1. V lost 6 bases and J lost 0; bases outside the gene matches: 8. The V gene's germline CDR1 is MNHNS and CDR2 SASEGT. There are 17 residues in the CDR3. CDR3 residues: CASRGQGGVPTNEKLFF. CDR3 DNA: TGTGCCAGCAGGGGACAGGGCGGGGTCCCAACTAATGAAAAACTGTTTTTT.

The chain joins TRBV6-6 to TRBJ1-1; D gene ambiguous. This CDR3 is built from 12 residues. V was pared by 7 bases and J by 3 bases, with 9 bases between. Germline V gives CDR1 MNHNY, CDR2 SVGAGI (reference sequence). CDR3 nucleotides: TGTGCCAGCATTAGGAGGGACACTGAAGCTTTCTTT. This translates into CASIRRDTEAFF.

The V and J genes are TRBV12-3 or TRBV12-4 and TRBJ1-6; no clear D. The V end lost 1 base, the J end lost 4 bases, and 17 bases lay between the germline ends. The CDR3 extends over 18 amino acids. This chain's CDR3 is CASSLDRGRGIYNSPLHF. CDR3 in DNA: TGTGCCAGCAGTTTAGATCGGGGTCGGGGTATATATAATTCACCCCTCCACTTT.

This clonotype has just a few counts. This chain joins TRBV12-3 or TRBV12-4 and TRBJ1-3; tentative D call: TRBD1 (6 bases). CDR3 length equals 15 residues. Trimming took off 5 bases at V and 0 bases at J, with 11 bases between the two ends. The CDR3 region has the DNA TGTGCCAGCAGTGCCGACAGGATCTCTGGAAACACCATATATTTT. This translates into CASSADRISGNTIYF.

The DNA for the CDR3 is TGCGCCAGCAGTGAGTGGGTTGACACTGAAGCTTTCTTT. Protein: CASSEWVDTEAFF. The rearrangement links TRBV10-2 to TRBJ1-1, with no clear D. The germline V and J ends were trimmed by 1 base and 3 bases, with 6 bases remaining between them. CDR3 length: 13 residues. Germline lookup yields CDR1 WSHSY and CDR2 SAAADI.

With regard to this clonotype: A junction boundary mismatches the germline segment, possibly from a read error. The chain recombines TRBV12-3 or TRBV12-4 with TRBJ2-7; 7 nucleotides align to TRBD1. CDR3 size: 14 residues. DNA of the CDR3: TGTTCCAGCAGTTTTCGACAGGGTCTCCGCGAGCAGTACTTC. Translation gives CSSSFRQGLREQYF.

The V call is TRBV5-6, the J call TRBJ2-7, with 8 positions matching TRBD2. The CDR3 totals 14 residues. Germline lookup yields CDR1 SGHDT and CDR2 YYEEEE. Trimming removed 5 bases from V and 2 bases from J; junction bases left unmatched: 6. The DNA for the CDR3 is TGTGCCAGCAGTCCGGGGGGGGCTACCTACGAGCAGTACTTC. Protein product: CASSPGGATYEQYF. Using reference TRBV5-6 and TRBJ2-7 for the parts outside the CDR3, the full variable domain is DAGVTQSPTHLIKTRGQQVTLRCSPKSGHDTVSWYQQALGQGPQFIFQYYEEEERQRGNFPDRFSGHQFPNYSSELNVNALLLGDSALYLCASSPGGATYEQYFGPGTRLTVT.

In its sample, this clonotype was seen many times. This chain uses TRBV7-2 with TRBJ2-7, with D possibly matching TRBD1 (7 bases). V was trimmed by 2 bases and J by 12 bases, leaving 20 bases between them. This CDR3 is built from 14 residues. CDR1 and CDR2 from the germline V gene are SGHTA and FQGNSA. The chain's CDR3 is CASSLPGDRSPRYF. In DNA, the CDR3 is TGTGCCAGCAGCTTACCGGGGGACAGATCCCCTAGGTACTTC.

The V and J genes are TRBV28 and TRBJ1-2, with TRBD1 matching over 8 bases. The length of the CDR3 is 14 residues. Germline V lookup: CDR1 MDHEN, CDR2 SYDVKM. V shed 2 bases, J shed 8 bases, and the junction held 7 bases outside the gene matches. The DNA of the CDR3 is TGTGCCAGCAGTTTACCCCAGGGGGCCGGGGGCTACACCTTC. Translation gives CASSLPQGAGGYTF.

The J gene is TRBJ1-5, the V gene TRBV6-5; D not resolved. The length of the CDR3 is 15 residues. Trimming pared 6 bases from V and 0 bases from J, leaving 12 bases between. Germline CDR1 is MNHEY and CDR2 is SVGAGI. As DNA, the CDR3 is TGTGCCAGCAGCCCAGACTCCTATAGCAATCAGCCCCAGCATTTT. It codes for CASSPDSYSNQPQHF.

Here the CDR3 reads CASSMGRETQYF. CDR3 in DNA: TGTGCCAGCAGCATGGGCCGGGAGACCCAGTACTTC. The chain employs TRBV7-8 and TRBJ2-5; D remains ambiguous. Per germline, CDR1 SGHVS and CDR2 FQNEAQ. V was pared by 5 bases and J by 5 bases, with 9 bases between. The CDR3 has 12 residues.

The chain has TRBV5-6 and TRBJ1-1; 7 bases are shared with TRBD1. CDR1 and CDR2 (germline): SGHDT, YYEEEE. The CDR3 runs 15 residues. Germline trimming cut 4 bases from V and 0 bases from J; bases unmatched to any gene: 6. CDR3 in DNA: TGTGCCAGCAGCGAACAGGGGTGGTTGAACACTGAAGCTTTCTTT. Translation gives CASSEQGWLNTEAFF.

J is TRBJ2-5 and V is TRBV12-3 or TRBV12-4; the D gene is possibly TRBD1 (6 bases). V lost 6 bases, J lost 7 bases, and 9 bases lay in between. The CDR3 runs to 11 residues. CDR3 loop: CASSQGSTQYF. As DNA, the CDR3 is TGTGCCAGCAGCCAGGGGTCGACCCAGTACTTC.

Concerning this clonotype itself: A much larger clone lies a single base off, so this may be a read error. This chain connects TRBV6-1 to TRBJ2-7, with 10 bases matching TRBD2. The CDR3 consists of 15 residues. Germline lookup yields CDR1 MNHNS and CDR2 SASEGT. Unmatched junction bases numbered 8, after V lost 6 bases and J lost 3 bases. In DNA form, the CDR3 reads TGTGCCAGCAGAGACCCTAGCGGGAGCCACTACGAGCAGTACTTC. This codes for CASRDPSGSHYEQYF.

V gene TRBV24-1 combines with J gene TRBJ1-5; no reliable D call. This CDR3 region has 13 residues. The V and J ends lost 8 bases and 0 bases respectively, with 7 bases between them. Germline V CDR1 and CDR2: KGHDR, SFDVKD. The chain's CDR3 is CATNDHSNQPQHF. The DNA for the CDR3 is TGTGCCACCAACGACCATAGCAATCAGCCCCAGCATTTT.

This clonotype came up many times. DNA for the CDR3: TGTGCCAGCAGTTTAAGCCTAGCGGGGGCGGGTGAGCAGTTCTTC. This gives the protein CASSLSLAGAGEQFF. The chain carries TRBV7-2 and TRBJ2-1; 10 bases are a match to TRBD2. Trimming took 6 bases from V and 9 from J; bases not matched to a gene: 11. Germline loops: CDR1 SGHTA, CDR2 FQGNSA. The CDR3 is made up of 15 amino acids.

There are a few counts of this clonotype. The V and J genes are TRBV7-6 and TRBJ1-1, with D perhaps TRBD1 (6 bases). The germline gives CDR1 SGHVS, CDR2 FNYEAQ. With 4 bases removed from V and 1 base from J, the gap between germline ends came to 13 bases. CDR3 length equals 15 residues. DNA for the CDR3: TGTGCCAGCAGCTCAACCGGGACAACGAACACTGAAGCTTTCTTT. This sequence encodes CASSSTGTTNTEAFF.

This clonotype has just a few counts. The CDR3 DNA reads TGTGCCAGCAGAAGACTGGGGGGCTCTGGGGCCAACGTCCTGACTTTC. This codes for CASRRLGGSGANVLTF. J is TRBJ2-6 and V is TRBV6-1; a possible D gene is TRBD2 (6 bases). V was clipped by 6 bases and J by 0 bases, with 12 bases between them. Germline V gene sequence: CDR1 MNHNS, CDR2 SASEGT. This CDR3 contains 16 residues.

J is TRBJ1-1 and V is TRBV11-2; D gene unclear. The CDR3 has 16 residues. Trimming removed 5 bases from V and 4 bases from J, with 20 bases in between. Germline V gives CDR1 SGHAT, CDR2 FQNNGV. The CDR3 DNA is TGTGCCAGCAGCCTCCTGCGGCAGATTGTGGCCACTGAAGCTTTCTTT. This sequence encodes CASSLLRQIVATEAFF.

This chain links TRBV11-2 with TRBJ2-3; the D gene could be TRBD1 or TRBD2 (7 bases each). The CDR3 has 17 residues. Germline loops: CDR1 SGHAT, CDR2 FQNNGV. V lost 5 bases, J lost 1 base, and 19 bases lay in between. CDR3 bases: TGTGCCAGCAGCCCCCGACAGGGACGGGGGGGCACAGATACGCAGTATTTT. Translated: CASSPRQGRGGTDTQYF.

The chain joins TRBV7-8 to TRBJ2-3, with a tentative D call TRBD2 (5 bases). The germline V gene encodes CDR1 SGHVS and CDR2 FQNEAQ. Trimming left V 4 bases short and J 4 bases short, with 12 bases between. The CDR3 loop spans 14 amino acids. DNA for the CDR3: TGTGCCAGCAGCTACGAGGGAGTATCAGATACGCAGTATTTT. As protein: CASSYEGVSDTQYF.

This chain joins TRBV6-5 and TRBJ2-3; 10 nucleotides match TRBD2. J lost 2 bases, V lost 2 bases, and 13 bases had no gene match. Germline CDR1 is MNHEY and CDR2 is SVGAGI. The CDR3 extends over 19 amino acids. The CDR3 sequence is CASSYGGVAAGGPTDTQYF. Written as DNA, the CDR3 is TGTGCCAGCAGTTACGGGGGGGTCGCAGCGGGGGGGCCCACAGATACGCAGTATTTT.